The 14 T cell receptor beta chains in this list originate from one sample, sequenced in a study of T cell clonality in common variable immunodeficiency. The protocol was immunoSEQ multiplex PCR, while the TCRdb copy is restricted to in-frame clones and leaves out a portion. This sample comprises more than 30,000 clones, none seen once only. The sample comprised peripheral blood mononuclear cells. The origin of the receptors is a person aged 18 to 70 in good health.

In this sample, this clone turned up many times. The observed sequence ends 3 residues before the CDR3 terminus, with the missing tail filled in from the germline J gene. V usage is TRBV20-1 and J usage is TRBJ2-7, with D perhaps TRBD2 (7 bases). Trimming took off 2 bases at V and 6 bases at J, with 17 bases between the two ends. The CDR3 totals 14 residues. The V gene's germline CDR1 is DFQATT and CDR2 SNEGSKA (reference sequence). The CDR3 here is CSARRLAGELEQYF. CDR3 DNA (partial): TGCAGTGCTAGAAGACTAGCAGGGGAACTCGAG.

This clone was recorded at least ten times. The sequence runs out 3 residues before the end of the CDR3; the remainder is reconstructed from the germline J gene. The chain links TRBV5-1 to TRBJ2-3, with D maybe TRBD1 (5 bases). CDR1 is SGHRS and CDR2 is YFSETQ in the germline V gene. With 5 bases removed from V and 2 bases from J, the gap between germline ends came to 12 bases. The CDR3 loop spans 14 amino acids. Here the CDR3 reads CASRLRGDTDTQYF. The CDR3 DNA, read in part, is TGCGCCAGCAGGCTTAGGGGCGACACAGATACG. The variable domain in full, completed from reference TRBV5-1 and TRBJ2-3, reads KAGVTQTPRYLIKTRGQQVTLSCSPISGHRSVSWYQQTPGQGLQFLFEYFSETQRNKGNFPGRFSGRQFSNSRSEMNVSTLELGDSALYLCASRLRGDTDTQYFGPGTRLTVL.

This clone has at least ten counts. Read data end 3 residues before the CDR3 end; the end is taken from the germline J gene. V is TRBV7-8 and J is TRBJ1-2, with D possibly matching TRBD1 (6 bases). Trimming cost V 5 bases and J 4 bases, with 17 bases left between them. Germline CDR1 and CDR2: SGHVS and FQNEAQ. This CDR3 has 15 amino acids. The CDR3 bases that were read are TGTGCCAGCAGCCCATACAGGGTAGGAGGCTATGGC. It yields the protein CASSPYRVGGYG. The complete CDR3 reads CASSPYRVGGYGYTF.

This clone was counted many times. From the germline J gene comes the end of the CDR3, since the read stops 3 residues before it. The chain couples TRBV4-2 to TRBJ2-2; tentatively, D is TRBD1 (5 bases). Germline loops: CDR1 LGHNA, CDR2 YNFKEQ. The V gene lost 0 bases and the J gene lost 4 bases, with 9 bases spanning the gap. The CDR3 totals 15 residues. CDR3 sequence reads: CASSQDTTVTGELFF. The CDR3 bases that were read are TGTGCCAGCAGCCAAGATACGACAGTCACCGGGGAG.

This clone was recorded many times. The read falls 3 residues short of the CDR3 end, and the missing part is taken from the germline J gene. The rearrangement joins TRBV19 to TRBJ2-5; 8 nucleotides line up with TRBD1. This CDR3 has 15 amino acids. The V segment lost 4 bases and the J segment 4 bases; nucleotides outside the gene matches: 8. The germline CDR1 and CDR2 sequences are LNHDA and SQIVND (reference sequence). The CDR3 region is CASSTQTGAGETQYF. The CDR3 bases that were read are TGTGCCAGTAGTACCCAGACAGGGGCAGGAGAGACC.

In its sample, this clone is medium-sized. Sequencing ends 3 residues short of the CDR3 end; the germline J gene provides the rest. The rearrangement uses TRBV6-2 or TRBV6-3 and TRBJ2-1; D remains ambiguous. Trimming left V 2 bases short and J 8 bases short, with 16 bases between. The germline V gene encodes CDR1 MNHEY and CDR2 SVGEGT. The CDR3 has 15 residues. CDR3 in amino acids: CASSYEESSIDEQFF. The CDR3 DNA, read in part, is TGTGCCAGCAGTTACGAGGAATCTAGTATTGATGAG.

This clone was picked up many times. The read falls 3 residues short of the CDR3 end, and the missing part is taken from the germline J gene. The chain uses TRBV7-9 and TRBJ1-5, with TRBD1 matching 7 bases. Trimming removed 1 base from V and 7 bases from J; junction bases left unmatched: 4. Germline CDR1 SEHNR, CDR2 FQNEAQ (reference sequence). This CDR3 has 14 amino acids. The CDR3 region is CASSLEGARQPQHF. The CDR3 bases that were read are TGTGCCAGCAGCTTAGAGGGGGCACGGCAGCCC.

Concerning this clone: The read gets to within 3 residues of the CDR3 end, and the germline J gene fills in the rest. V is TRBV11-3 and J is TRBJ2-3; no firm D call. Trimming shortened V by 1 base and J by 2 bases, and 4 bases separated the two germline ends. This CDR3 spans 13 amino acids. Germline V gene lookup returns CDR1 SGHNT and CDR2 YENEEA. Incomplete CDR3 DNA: TGTGCCAGCAGCTTAGGGCCCACAGATACG. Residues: CASSLGPTDT. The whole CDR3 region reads CASSLGPTDTQYF.

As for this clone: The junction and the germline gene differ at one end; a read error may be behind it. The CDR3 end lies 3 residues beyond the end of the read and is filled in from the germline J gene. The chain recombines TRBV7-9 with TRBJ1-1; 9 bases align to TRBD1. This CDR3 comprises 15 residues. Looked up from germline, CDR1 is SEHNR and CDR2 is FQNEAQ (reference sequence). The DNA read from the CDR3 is TGTGCCAGCAGCCTGGGACAGGGCGGGAACGCTGAA. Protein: CASSLGQGGNAE. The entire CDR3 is CASSLGQGGNAEAFF.

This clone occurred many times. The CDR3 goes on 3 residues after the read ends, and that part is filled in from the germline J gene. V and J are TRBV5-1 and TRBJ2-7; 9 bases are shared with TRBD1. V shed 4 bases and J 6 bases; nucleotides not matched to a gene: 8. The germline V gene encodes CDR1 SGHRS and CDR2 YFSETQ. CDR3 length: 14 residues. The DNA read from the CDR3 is TGCGCCAGCAGCCTGGTGCAGACAGGGGGCGAG. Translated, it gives CASSLVQTGGE. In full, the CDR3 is CASSLVQTGGEQYF.

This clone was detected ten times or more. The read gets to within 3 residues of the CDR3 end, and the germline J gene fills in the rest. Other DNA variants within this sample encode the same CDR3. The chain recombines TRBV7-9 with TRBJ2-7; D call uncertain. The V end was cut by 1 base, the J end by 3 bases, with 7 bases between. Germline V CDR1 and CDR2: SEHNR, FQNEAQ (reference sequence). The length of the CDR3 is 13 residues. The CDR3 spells CASSLVSGYEQYF. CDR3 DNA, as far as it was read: TGTGCCAGCAGCTTAGTGTCAGGCTACGAG.

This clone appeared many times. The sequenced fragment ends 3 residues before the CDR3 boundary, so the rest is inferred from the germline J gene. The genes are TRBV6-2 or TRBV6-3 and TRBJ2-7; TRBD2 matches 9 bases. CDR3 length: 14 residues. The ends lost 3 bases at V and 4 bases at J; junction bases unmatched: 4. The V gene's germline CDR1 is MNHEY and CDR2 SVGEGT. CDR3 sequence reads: CASSYRLADYEQYF. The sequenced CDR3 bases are TGTGCCAGCAGTTATAGACTAGCGGATTACGAG.

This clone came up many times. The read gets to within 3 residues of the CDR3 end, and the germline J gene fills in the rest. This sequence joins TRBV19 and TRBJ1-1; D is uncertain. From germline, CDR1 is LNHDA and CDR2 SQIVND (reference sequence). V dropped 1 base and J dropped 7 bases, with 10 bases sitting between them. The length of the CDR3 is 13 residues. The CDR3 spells CASSIVVNVEAFF. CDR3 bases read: TGTGCCAGTAGTATAGTAGTTAACGTTGAA.

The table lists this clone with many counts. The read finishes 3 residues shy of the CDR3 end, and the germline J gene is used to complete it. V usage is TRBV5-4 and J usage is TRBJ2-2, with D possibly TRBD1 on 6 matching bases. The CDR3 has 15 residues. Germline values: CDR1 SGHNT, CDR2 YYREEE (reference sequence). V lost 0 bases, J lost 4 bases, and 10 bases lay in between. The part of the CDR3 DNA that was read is TGTGCCAGCAGCTTGGCGGGACAACCCACCGGGGAG. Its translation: CASSLAGQPTGE. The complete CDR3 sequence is CASSLAGQPTGELFF.